These 17 T cell receptor beta chains were sequenced from one sample in a study of CD8+CD57+ T cells in acquired aplastic anemia. TCR beta VDJ and CDR3 profiles were obtained from a genomic DNA template. TCRdb re-derived calls from the reads in MiXCR, one entry per CDR3 protein. The top ten clones hold 0.95% to 1.3% of a sample with some 220,000 distinct CDR3 sequences, 30% to 35% of them seen once. The sequencing sample was made of sorted CD4+, CD8+, or CD8+CD57+ T cells (not recorded which) from PBMCs. The receptors originated from a human donor in good health, serving as a control.

Many counts were recorded for this clonotype. The chain is built from TRBV20-1 and TRBJ2-1, with a possible D match to TRBD2 (5 bases). Germline loops: CDR1 DFQATT, CDR2 SNEGSKA (reference sequence). Trimming took 3 bases from V and 5 from J, leaving 11 bases between them. There are 13 residues in the CDR3. CDR3 nucleotide sequence: TGCAGTGCTAGCTGGTGGCGGGACAATGAGCAGTTCTTC. Its translation: CSASWWRDNEQFF.

Concerning this clonotype itself: It may be a read error: a sequence one base away is much more abundant. The chain has TRBV13 and TRBJ1-5; 8 nucleotides agree with TRBD1. Germline CDR1 reads PRHDT; CDR2 reads FYEKMQ (reference sequence). This CDR3 region has 13 residues. DNA of the CDR3: TGTGCCAGCAGGGGGACAGGCAATCAGCCCCCGCATTTT. The encoded protein is CASRGTGNQPPHF. Variable domain in full (rest from reference TRBV13 and TRBJ1-5): AAGVIQSPRHLIKEKRETATLKCYPIPRHDTVYWYQQGPGQDPQFLISFYEKMQSDKGSIPDRFSAQQFSDYHSELNMSSLELGDSALYFCASRGTGNQPPHFGDGTRLSIL.

This clonotype was counted between two and nine times. This chain uses TRBV30 with TRBJ2-2; TRBD2 matches 8 bases. Trimming removed 5 bases from V and 3 bases from J; junction bases left unmatched: 5. The CDR3 has 14 residues. Germline V lookup: CDR1 GTSNPN, CDR2 SVGIG (reference sequence). The CDR3 DNA follows: TGTGCCTGGTCGGTAGCGGGGCACACCGGGGAGCTGTTTTTT. Its translation is CAWSVAGHTGELFF.

CDR3 loop: CSQRGVYEQYF. CDR3 DNA: TGCAGCCAAAGGGGAGTGTACGAGCAGTACTTC. This chain connects TRBV29-1 to TRBJ2-7, with D perhaps being TRBD1 or TRBD2 (5 bases each). Germline CDR1 reads SQVTM; CDR2 reads ANQGSEA. The ends were cut back, 8 bases at V and 4 bases at J, with 12 bases in the middle. The CDR3 extends over 11 amino acids.

This clonotype has only a few counts. The chain is built from TRBV4-2 and TRBJ2-2; D is perhaps TRBD1 or TRBD2 (5 bases each). Trimming stripped 0 bases from V and 0 bases from J, with 14 bases between. CDR1 is LGHNA and CDR2 is YNFKEQ in the germline V gene. The CDR3 consists of 18 residues. The chain's CDR3 is CASSQDWTGRTNTGELFF. The CDR3 bases are TGTGCCAGCAGCCAAGATTGGACGGGACGTACGAACACCGGGGAGCTGTTTTTT.

This chain uses TRBV6-1 with TRBJ2-3, with D tentatively TRBD2 (5 bases). The germline V and J ends were trimmed by 8 bases and 2 bases, with 14 bases remaining between them. The CDR3 sequence is 14 residues long. Germline V lookup: CDR1 MNHNS, CDR2 SASEGT. As DNA, the CDR3 is TGTGCCAGCCGACCACCGGGGTCCACAGATACGCAGTATTTT. Residues: CASRPPGSTDTQYF.

The chain couples TRBV24-1 to TRBJ1-1; TRBD1 is a possible D gene (5 bases). The CDR3 is 15 amino acids. CDR1 and CDR2 (germline): KGHDR, SFDVKD. Trimming took off 4 bases at V and 9 bases at J, with 20 bases between the two ends. The DNA of the CDR3 is TGTGCCACCAGTGACACTACCGGGACTAGCGGGCAAGCTTTCTTT. This encodes CATSDTTGTSGQAFF.

This clonotype was recorded many times. The chain has TRBV2 and TRBJ1-1; 7 bases match TRBD1. Germline values: CDR1 SNHLY, CDR2 FYNNEI. V was clipped by 5 bases and J by 5 bases; unmatched bases: 8. The CDR3 is 14 amino acids. CDR3 amino acids: CASSNNRGGTEAFF. The CDR3 region has the DNA TGTGCCAGCAGTAATAACAGGGGTGGTACTGAAGCTTTCTTT.

Many counts were recorded for this clonotype. The chain joins TRBV5-1 to TRBJ2-5; D remains ambiguous. The CDR3 is 14 residues long. Trimming removed 0 bases at V and 3 bases at J, with 9 bases between. From germline, CDR1 is SGHRS and CDR2 YFSETQ. The CDR3 DNA sequence: TGCGCCAGCAGCTTGGTTGATAGGGAAGAGACCCAGTACTTC. It is translated as CASSLVDREETQYF.

There are many counts of this clonotype. The rearrangement joins TRBV29-1 to TRBJ2-1; D tentatively fits TRBD1 or TRBD2 (5 bases each). Trimming stripped 3 bases from V and 5 bases from J, with 26 bases between. This CDR3 spans 18 amino acids. Germline V gene sequence: CDR1 SQVTM, CDR2 ANQGSEA. CDR3 sequence (DNA): TGCAGCGTTGAGGGGGAACCTTATGAGTGGGCGAGTGACAATGAGCAGTTCTTC. Protein sequence: CSVEGEPYEWASDNEQFF.

This clonotype was recorded at least ten times. The CDR3 is CASSIHEYITAGNTEAFF. CDR3 in DNA: TGTGCCAGTAGTATCCATGAGTACATTACCGCAGGGAACACTGAAGCTTTCTTT. The chain links TRBV19 to TRBJ1-1, with unresolved D. Germline V gives CDR1 LNHDA, CDR2 SQIVND (reference sequence). V shed 3 bases and J shed 1 base, with 21 bases lying between them. This CDR3 is built from 18 residues.

The chain uses TRBV12-3 or TRBV12-4 and TRBJ1-1, with D unclear. The ends were cut back, 7 bases at V and 5 bases at J, with 17 bases in the middle. The CDR3 runs to 14 residues. The CDR3 region is CASNKRTAATEAFF. CDR3 bases: TGTGCCAGCAATAAAAGGACCGCGGCGACTGAAGCTTTCTTT.

This clonotype was seen ten or more times. The chain is built from TRBV2 and TRBJ1-2, with D tentatively TRBD1 (5 bases). The germline CDR1 and CDR2 sequences are SNHLY and FYNNEI. The CDR3 spans 16 residues. Trimming took off 6 bases at V and 6 bases at J, with 23 bases between the two ends. Here the CDR3 reads CASSPTLIQGLHGYTF. CDR3 sequence (DNA): TGTGCCAGCAGCCCTACACTCATCCAGGGTTTACATGGCTACACCTTC.

This clonotype appeared a few times. The genes are TRBV29-1 and TRBJ2-1, with no clear D. Per germline, CDR1 SQVTM and CDR2 ANQGSEA. V was trimmed by 8 bases and J by 0 bases, leaving 14 bases between them. This CDR3 is built from 14 residues. CDR3 nucleotides: TGCAGCCCCTTCCCACTGTGCTCCTACAATGAGCAGTTCTTC. Translation gives CSPFPLCSYNEQFF.

This sequence joins TRBV20-1 and TRBJ2-3, with unresolved D. This CDR3 spans 11 amino acids. Germline CDR1 DFQATT, CDR2 SNEGSKA (reference sequence). Trimming shortened V by 5 bases and J by 0 bases, and 3 bases separated the two germline ends. The CDR3 spells CSARSTDTQYF. In DNA form, the CDR3 reads TGCAGTGCTCGAAGCACAGATACGCAGTATTTT.

The rearrangement uses TRBV29-1 and TRBJ1-6; D is unresolved. The germline V gene encodes CDR1 SQVTM and CDR2 ANQGSEA. V lost 8 bases to trimming and J lost 7 bases, with 15 bases between them. There are 13 residues in the CDR3. CDR3 protein: CSLEAAGNSPLHF. CDR3 bases: TGCAGCTTAGAGGCAGCGGGGAATTCACCCCTCCACTTT.

The chain has TRBV2 and TRBJ2-5; 11 positions match TRBD2. This CDR3 spans 15 amino acids. Germline loops: CDR1 SNHLY, CDR2 FYNNEI. V shed 8 bases and J 2 bases; nucleotides not matched to a gene: 7. CDR3 loop: CASGTTSGGQETQYF. For the CDR3, the DNA is TGTGCCAGCGGTACCACTAGCGGGGGACAAGAGACCCAGTACTTC.